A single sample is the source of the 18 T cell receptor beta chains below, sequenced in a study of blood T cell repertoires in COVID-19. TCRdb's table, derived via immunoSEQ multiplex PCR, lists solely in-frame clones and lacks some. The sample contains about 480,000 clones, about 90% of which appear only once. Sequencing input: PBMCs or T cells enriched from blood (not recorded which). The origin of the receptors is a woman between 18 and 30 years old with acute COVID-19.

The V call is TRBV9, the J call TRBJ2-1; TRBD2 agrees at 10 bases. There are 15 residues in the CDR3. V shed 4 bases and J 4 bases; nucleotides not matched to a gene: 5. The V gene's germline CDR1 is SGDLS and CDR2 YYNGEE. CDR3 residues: CASSPGTSEYNEQFF. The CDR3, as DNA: TGTGCCAGCAGCCCCGGGACTAGCGAGTACAATGAGCAGTTCTTC.

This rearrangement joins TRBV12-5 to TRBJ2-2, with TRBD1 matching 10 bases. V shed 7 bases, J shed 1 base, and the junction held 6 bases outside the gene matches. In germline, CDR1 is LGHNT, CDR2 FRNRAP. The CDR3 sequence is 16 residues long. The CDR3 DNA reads TGTGCTAGTGTCCGGGACAGGGGCCTGAACACCGGGGAGCTGTTTTTT. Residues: CASVRDRGLNTGELFF.

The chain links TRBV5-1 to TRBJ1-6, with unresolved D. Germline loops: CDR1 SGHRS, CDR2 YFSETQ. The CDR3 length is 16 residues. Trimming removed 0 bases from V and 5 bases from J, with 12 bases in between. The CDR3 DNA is TGCGCCAGCAGCTTGGTTCCGGGGAAGGATAATTCACCCCTCCACTTT. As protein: CASSLVPGKDNSPLHF.

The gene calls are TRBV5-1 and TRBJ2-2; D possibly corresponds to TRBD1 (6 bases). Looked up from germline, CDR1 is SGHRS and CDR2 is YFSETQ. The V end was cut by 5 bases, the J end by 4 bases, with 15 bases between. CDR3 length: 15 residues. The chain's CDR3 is CASRLQGGLTGELFF. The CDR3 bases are TGCGCCAGCAGGCTACAAGGGGGTCTCACCGGGGAGCTGTTTTTT.

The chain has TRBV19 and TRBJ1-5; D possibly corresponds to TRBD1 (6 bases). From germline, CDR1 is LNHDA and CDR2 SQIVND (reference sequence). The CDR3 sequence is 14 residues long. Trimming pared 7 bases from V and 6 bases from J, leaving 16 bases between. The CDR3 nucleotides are TGTGCCAGTACCATACAGACAGGACGTCAGCCCCAGCATTTT. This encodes CASTIQTGRQPQHF.

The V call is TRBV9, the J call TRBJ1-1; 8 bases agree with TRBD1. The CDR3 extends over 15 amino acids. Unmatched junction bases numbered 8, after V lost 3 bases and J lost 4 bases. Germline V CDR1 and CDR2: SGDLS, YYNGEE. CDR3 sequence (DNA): TGTGCCAGCAGCGAAAAGACACAGGGGGGCACTGAAGCTTTCTTT. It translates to CASSEKTQGGTEAFF.

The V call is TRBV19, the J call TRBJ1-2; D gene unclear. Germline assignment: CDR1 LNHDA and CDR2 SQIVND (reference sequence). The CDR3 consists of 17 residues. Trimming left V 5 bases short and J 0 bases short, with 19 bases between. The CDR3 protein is CASSDTAMPFANYGYTF. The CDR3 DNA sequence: TGTGCCAGTAGTGATACCGCGATGCCCTTTGCTAACTATGGCTACACCTTC.

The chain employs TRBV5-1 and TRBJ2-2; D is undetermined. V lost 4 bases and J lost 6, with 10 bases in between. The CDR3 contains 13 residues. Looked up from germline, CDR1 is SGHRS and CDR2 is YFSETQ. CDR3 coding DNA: TGCGCCAGCAGCCTGGCTGGCCCCGGGGAGCTGTTTTTT. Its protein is CASSLAGPGELFF. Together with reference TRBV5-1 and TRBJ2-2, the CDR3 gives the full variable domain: KAGVTQTPRYLIKTRGQQVTLSCSPISGHRSVSWYQQTPGQGLQFLFEYFSETQRNKGNFPGRFSGRQFSNSRSEMNVSTLELGDSALYLCASSLAGPGELFFGEGSRLTVL.

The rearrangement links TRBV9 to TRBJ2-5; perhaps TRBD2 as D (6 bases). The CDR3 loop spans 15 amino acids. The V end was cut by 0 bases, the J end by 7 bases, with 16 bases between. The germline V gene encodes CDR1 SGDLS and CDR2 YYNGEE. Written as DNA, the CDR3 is TGTGCCAGCAGCGTAGATCGGGGAGGCTGGGTGACCCAGTACTTC. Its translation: CASSVDRGGWVTQYF.

The CDR3: CASSPNPGQAISPLHF. The CDR3 DNA is TGTGCCAGCAGTCCTAACCCGGGACAGGCAATCTCCCCCCTCCACTTT. The chain uses TRBV27 and TRBJ1-6; 8 bases match TRBD1. Germline V gives CDR1 MNHEY, CDR2 SMNVEV (reference sequence). The CDR3 has 16 amino acids. Unmatched junction bases numbered 16, after V lost 5 bases and J lost 13 bases.

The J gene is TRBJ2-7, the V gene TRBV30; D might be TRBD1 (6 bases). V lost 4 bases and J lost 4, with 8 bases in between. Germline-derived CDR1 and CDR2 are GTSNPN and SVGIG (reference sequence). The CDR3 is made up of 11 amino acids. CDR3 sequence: CAWTQGYEQYF. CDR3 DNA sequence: TGTGCCTGGACGCAGGGGTACGAGCAGTACTTC.

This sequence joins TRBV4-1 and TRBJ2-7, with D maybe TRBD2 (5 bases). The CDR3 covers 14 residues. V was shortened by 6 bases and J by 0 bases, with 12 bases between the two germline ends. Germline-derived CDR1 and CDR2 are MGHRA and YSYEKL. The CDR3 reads CASSLGISSYEQYF. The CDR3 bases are TGCGCCAGCAGTCTCGGGATTAGCTCCTACGAGCAGTACTTC.

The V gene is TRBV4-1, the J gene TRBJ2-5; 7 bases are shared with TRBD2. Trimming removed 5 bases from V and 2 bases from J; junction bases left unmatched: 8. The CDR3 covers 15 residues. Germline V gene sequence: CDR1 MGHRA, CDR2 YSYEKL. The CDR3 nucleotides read TGCGCCAGCAGCAGGACTAGGTCTGGGCAAGAGACCCAGTACTTC. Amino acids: CASSRTRSGQETQYF.

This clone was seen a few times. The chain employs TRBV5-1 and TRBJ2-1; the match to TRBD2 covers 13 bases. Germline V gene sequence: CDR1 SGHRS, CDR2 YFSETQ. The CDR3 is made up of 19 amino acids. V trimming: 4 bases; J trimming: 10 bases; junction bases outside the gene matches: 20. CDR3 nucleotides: TGCGCCAGCAGCCGGGACAGGGGAATGCGACTAGCGGGGGGAAGGGAGCAGTTCTTC. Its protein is CASSRDRGMRLAGGREQFF.

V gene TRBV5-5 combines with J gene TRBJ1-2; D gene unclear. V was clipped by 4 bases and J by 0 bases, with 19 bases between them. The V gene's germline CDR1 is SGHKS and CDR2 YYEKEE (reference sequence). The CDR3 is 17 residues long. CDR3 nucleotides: TGTGCCAGCAGCGCGGAGGGTAGGGCCTCAGCTAACTATGGCTACACCTTC. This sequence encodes CASSAEGRASANYGYTF.

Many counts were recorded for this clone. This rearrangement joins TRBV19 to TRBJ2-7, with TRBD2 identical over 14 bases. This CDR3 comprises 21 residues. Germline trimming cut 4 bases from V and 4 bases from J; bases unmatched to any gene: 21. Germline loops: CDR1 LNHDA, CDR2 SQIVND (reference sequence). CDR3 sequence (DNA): TGTGCCAGTAGTACGGAGGGCAGGCTTGGACTAGCGGGAGGAAGCTCTTACGAGCAGTACTTC. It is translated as CASSTEGRLGLAGGSSYEQYF.

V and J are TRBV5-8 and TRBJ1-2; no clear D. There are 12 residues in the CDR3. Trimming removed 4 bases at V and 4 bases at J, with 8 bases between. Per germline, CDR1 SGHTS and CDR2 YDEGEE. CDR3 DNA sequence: TGTGCCAGCAGCCCCGGGATCTATGGCTACACCTTC. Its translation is CASSPGIYGYTF.

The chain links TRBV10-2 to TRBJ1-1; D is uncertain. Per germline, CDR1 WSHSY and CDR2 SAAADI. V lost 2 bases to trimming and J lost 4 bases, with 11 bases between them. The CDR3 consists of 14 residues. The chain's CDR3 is CASSETLSGTEAFF. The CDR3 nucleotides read TGCGCCAGCAGTGAGACGCTTTCGGGCACTGAAGCTTTCTTT.